A single sample is the source of the 8 T cell receptor beta chains below, sequenced in a study of neurological immune-mediated disorders. TCRdb independently ran MiXCR on the 5' RACE reads; one entry per CDR3 protein. The top ten clones hold roughly a quarter of a sample with over 45,000 distinct CDR3 sequences, about 26% of them seen once. Sequencing was carried out using PBMCs. These receptors all come from a woman in her seventies in good health.

Many counts were recorded for this clonotype. The V gene is TRBV12-3 or TRBV12-4, the J gene TRBJ2-1; the D gene is possibly TRBD1 (6 bases). V was cut by 5 bases and J by 5 bases, with 13 bases left in between. The CDR3 consists of 14 residues. The CDR3 DNA follows: TGTGCCAGCAGTCGACAGGATAGCGACAATGAGCAGTTCTTC. This sequence encodes CASSRQDSDNEQFF.

This clonotype has a count of ten or more. This chain links TRBV25-1 with TRBJ2-3; 11 nucleotides line up with TRBD2. From germline, CDR1 is MGHDK and CDR2 SYGVNS. Trimming cost V 6 bases and J 4 bases; bases outside gene matches: 3. CDR3 length: 14 amino acids. CDR3 protein: CASSKLAGADTQYF. CDR3 in DNA: TGTGCCAGCAGCAAACTAGCGGGAGCAGATACGCAGTATTTT.

This clonotype was seen a handful of times. J is TRBJ2-7 and V is TRBV7-2; perhaps TRBD1 as D (5 bases). CDR1 SGHTA and CDR2 FQGNSA come from the germline V gene. Trimming left V 2 bases short and J 0 bases short, with 14 bases between. CDR3 length: 16 residues. CDR3 coding DNA: TGTGCCAGCAGCTTACGAGCAGGGCCTAGCTCCTACGAGCAGTACTTC. It specifies CASSLRAGPSSYEQYF.

There are many counts of this clonotype. The chain links TRBV5-6 to TRBJ2-1; D gene uncertain. Per the germline V gene, CDR1 is SGHDT and CDR2 is YYEEEE. This CDR3 is built from 12 residues. The germline V and J ends were trimmed by 4 bases and 9 bases, with 11 bases remaining between them. The CDR3 spells CASSLPLGEQFF. CDR3 nucleotide sequence: TGTGCCAGCAGCCTTCCTCTTGGTGAGCAGTTCTTC.

This clonotype was detected only once. A much larger clone sits a single nucleotide away, making a read error possible. The conserved phenylalanine or tryptophan normally closing the CDR3 is absent here, so this likely arose from a read error. The rearrangement links TRBV5-1 to TRBJ2-3; D is perhaps TRBD1 (6 bases). The CDR3 contains 15 residues. Trimming removed 4 bases at V and 0 bases at J, with 12 bases between. Germline loops: CDR1 SGHRS, CDR2 YFSETQ. DNA for the CDR3: TGCGCCAGCAGCGTCCGACAGGCTAGCACAGATACGCAGTATTAT. Its translation: CASSVRQASTDTQYY.

Many counts were recorded for this clonotype. The chain combines TRBV20-1 with TRBJ2-3; D gene uncertain. The CDR3 covers 15 residues. The V end lost 0 bases, the J end lost 2 bases, and 12 bases lay between the germline ends. Germline CDR1 is DFQATT and CDR2 is SNEGSKA (reference sequence). CDR3 sequence: CSARDPVTFTDTQYF. For the CDR3, the DNA is TGCAGTGCTAGAGATCCCGTTACATTCACAGATACGCAGTATTTT.

This clonotype appeared many times. The rearrangement links TRBV15 to TRBJ2-5; 7 bases map to TRBD1. J lost 3 bases, V lost 3 bases, and 4 bases had no gene match. The germline V gene encodes CDR1 LNHNV and CDR2 YYDKDF (reference sequence). This CDR3 is built from 14 residues. CDR3 sequence (DNA): TGTGCCACCAGCAGGGAGACAGGGAAAGAGACCCAGTACTTC. Encoded protein: CATSRETGKETQYF.

The table lists this clonotype with many counts. The chain uses TRBV12-3 or TRBV12-4 and TRBJ2-3; 12 bases line up with TRBD2. Trimming removed 5 bases from V and 3 bases from J; junction bases left unmatched: 6. The CDR3 is 16 amino acids. The chain's CDR3 is CASSLGLAGPTDTQYF. In DNA form, the CDR3 reads TGTGCCAGCAGTCTCGGACTAGCGGGACCTACAGATACGCAGTATTTT.